This T cell receptor (beta chain) was recovered during a study of post-analysis software for immune sequencing data. Background on the study: Several disease courses (relapsing-remitting, secondary progressive and progressive-relapsing) of multiple sclerosis were included.

The authors incorporated unique molecular identifiers into the TCR beta cDNA libraries. About 500,000 cDNA molecules came from about 1 to 10 million T cells. Each CDR3 protein is one row after TCRdb ran MiXCR on the PCR reads. Of around 250,000 distinct CDR3 sequences in the sample, 36% were seen once. Study outcomes and limitations: Those samples that were prepared in the same batch co-clustered strongly by F measure. Higher frequency in patients than in controls was seen for five TRBV segments, with TRBV5-6, TRBV5-1 and TRBV20-1 among them.

This clonotype was seen repeatedly, ten times or more. Its antigen is undetermined. After removal of 4 bases from V and 6 bases from J, the junction contained 10 bases not matched to a gene. The germline gives CDR1 DFQATT, CDR2 SNEGSKA (reference sequence). The CDR3 length is 15 residues. The source material was blood. The origin of this receptor is a girl aged 5-17 years with multiple sclerosis. J is TRBJ2-4 and V is TRBV20-1; 9 bases line up with TRBD2. The CDR3 loop is CSATGSAGGGNIQYF. In nucleotides, the CDR3 is TGCAGTGCTACAGGGTCGGCGGGAGGGGGAAACATTCAGTACTTC.